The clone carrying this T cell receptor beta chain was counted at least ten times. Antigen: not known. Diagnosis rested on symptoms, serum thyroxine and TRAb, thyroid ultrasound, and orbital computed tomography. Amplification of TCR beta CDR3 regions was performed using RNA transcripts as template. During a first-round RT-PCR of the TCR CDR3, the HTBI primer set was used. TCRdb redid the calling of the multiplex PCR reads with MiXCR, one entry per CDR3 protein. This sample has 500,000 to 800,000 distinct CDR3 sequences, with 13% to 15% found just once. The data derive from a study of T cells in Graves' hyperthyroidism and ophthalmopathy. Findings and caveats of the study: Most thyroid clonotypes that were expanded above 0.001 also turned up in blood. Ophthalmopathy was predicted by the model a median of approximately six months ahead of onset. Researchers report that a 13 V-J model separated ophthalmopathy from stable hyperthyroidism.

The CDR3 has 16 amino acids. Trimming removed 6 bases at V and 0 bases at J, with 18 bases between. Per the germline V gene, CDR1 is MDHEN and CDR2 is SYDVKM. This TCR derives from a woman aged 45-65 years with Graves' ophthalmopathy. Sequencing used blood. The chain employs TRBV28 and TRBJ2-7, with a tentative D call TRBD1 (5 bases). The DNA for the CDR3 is TGTGCCAGCAGGGCGAAGTCTCAGGGTGACTCCTACGAGCAGTACTTC. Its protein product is CASRAKSQGDSYEQYF.